The 10 T cell receptor beta chains given below trace back to one sample, sequenced in a study of T cells after yellow fever vaccination. MiXCR, run by TCRdb on the 5' RACE reads, gives a single entry per CDR3 protein. This table has over 150,000 distinct CDR3 sequences, roughly 6.2% appearing once. The sequencing here drew on CD4+ T cells sorted from PBMCs, taken on the day of the first yellow fever vaccination. These receptors came from a young man who received the YFV17D yellow fever vaccine.

This clonotype showed up many times. V gene TRBV12-3 or TRBV12-4 combines with J gene TRBJ2-3; 9 nucleotides match TRBD2. The CDR3 spans 15 residues. Germline trimming cut 2 bases from V and 1 base from J; bases unmatched to any gene: 1. CDR3 residues: CASSLIAGGTDTQYF. For the CDR3, the DNA is TGTGCCAGCAGTTTAATAGCGGGGGGCACAGATACGCAGTATTTT.

This clonotype was seen a handful of times. V usage is TRBV11-1 and J usage is TRBJ1-1; D might be TRBD1 (5 bases). Germline V CDR1 and CDR2: SGHAT, FQDESV (reference sequence). This CDR3 has 15 amino acids. V shed 2 bases and J shed 7 bases, with 17 bases lying between them. The CDR3 DNA follows: TGTGCCAGCAGCTTATGGTCAGGGTCCGGGAATGAAGCTTTCTTT. It codes for CASSLWSGSGNEAFF.

In its sample, this clonotype was seen a few times. The chain joins TRBV4-1 to TRBJ1-2; perhaps TRBD1 as D (5 bases). Germline V CDR1 and CDR2: MGHRA, YSYEKL. This CDR3 region has 14 residues. Trimming took 0 bases from V and 7 from J, leaving 12 bases between them. CDR3 protein: CASSQDLGTLGYTF. CDR3 coding DNA: TGCGCCAGCAGCCAAGATTTGGGGACTCTTGGCTACACCTTC.

Ten or more counts support this clonotype. V gene TRBV30 combines with J gene TRBJ2-5; D is ambiguous. The germline V and J ends were trimmed by 3 bases and 4 bases, with 12 bases remaining between them. The CDR3 extends over 13 amino acids. Germline V lookup: CDR1 GTSNPN, CDR2 SVGIG (reference sequence). The CDR3 DNA sequence: TGTGCCTGGAGGGCCCTAGGGTCAGAGACCCAGTACTTC. Amino acids: CAWRALGSETQYF.

This clonotype has only a few counts. V gene TRBV4-2 combines with J gene TRBJ2-5, with 7 nucleotides matching TRBD2. This CDR3 region has 18 residues. In germline, CDR1 is LGHNA, CDR2 YNFKEQ. Trimming removed 1 base from V and 1 base from J; junction bases left unmatched: 12. CDR3 region: CASSQGGGAGVVQETQYF. The CDR3 nucleotides are TGTGCCAGCAGCCAAGGGGGAGGCGCGGGGGTGGTCCAAGAGACCCAGTACTTC.

This clonotype was counted ten times or more. The chain is built from TRBV18 and TRBJ2-7, with D maybe TRBD2 (6 bases). The length of the CDR3 is 15 residues. Trimming pared 3 bases from V and 2 bases from J, leaving 14 bases between. Germline loops: CDR1 KGHSH, CDR2 LQKENI. CDR3 amino acids: CASSPAQRGTYEQYF. The CDR3 nucleotides read TGTGCCAGCTCACCGGCCCAACGGGGGACCTACGAGCAGTACTTC. The full variable domain, rest sourced from reference TRBV18 and TRBJ2-7, is NAGVMQNPRHLVRRRGQEARLRCSPMKGHSHVYWYRQLPEEGLKFMVYLQKENIIDESGMPKERFSAEFPKEGPSILRIQQVVRGDSAAYFCASSPAQRGTYEQYFGPGTRLTVT.

This clonotype was observed at least ten times. One end of the junction does not line up with germline, which may come from a read error. The chain uses TRBV7-7 and TRBJ2-3, with D possibly being TRBD1 (6 bases). Germline CDR1 SSHAT, CDR2 FNYEAQ (reference sequence). This CDR3 is built from 13 residues. CDR3 amino acids: CASSRDTTDTQYF. CDR3 nucleotides: TGTGCTAGCAGCCGGGACACCACAGATACGCAGTATTTT.

This clonotype occurred many times. This chain uses TRBV5-1 with TRBJ1-1, with D unresolved. CDR3 size: 12 residues. Germline CDR1 SGHRS, CDR2 YFSETQ. V dropped 0 bases and J dropped 5 bases, with 5 bases sitting between them. The CDR3: CASSLGHTEAFF. CDR3 nucleotides: TGCGCCAGCAGCTTGGGCCATACTGAAGCTTTCTTT. Full variable domain (outside the CDR3, taken from reference TRBV5-1 and TRBJ1-1): KAGVTQTPRYLIKTRGQQVTLSCSPISGHRSVSWYQQTPGQGLQFLFEYFSETQRNKGNFPGRFSGRQFSNSRSEMNVSTLELGDSALYLCASSLGHTEAFFGQGTRLTVV.

The rearrangement joins TRBV6-2 or TRBV6-3 to TRBJ1-1; TRBD1 matches 11 bases. Germline CDR1 is MNHEY and CDR2 is SVGEGT. J was trimmed by 1 base and V by 8 bases; bases with no gene match: 9. The CDR3 contains 16 residues. The CDR3 region has the DNA TGTGCCAGCCTGGACAGGGGGCTGAGTAGGAACACTGAAGCTTTCTTT. It translates to CASLDRGLSRNTEAFF.

J is TRBJ2-3 and V is TRBV6-1; 13 bases fit TRBD2. The ends lost 4 bases at V and 2 bases at J; junction bases unmatched: 6. This CDR3 region has 17 residues. CDR1 is MNHNS, CDR2 SASEGT, per germline. The CDR3 is CASSGPGLAGHTDTQYF. CDR3 nucleotide sequence: TGTGCCAGCAGTGGCCCGGGACTAGCGGGACACACAGATACGCAGTATTTT.